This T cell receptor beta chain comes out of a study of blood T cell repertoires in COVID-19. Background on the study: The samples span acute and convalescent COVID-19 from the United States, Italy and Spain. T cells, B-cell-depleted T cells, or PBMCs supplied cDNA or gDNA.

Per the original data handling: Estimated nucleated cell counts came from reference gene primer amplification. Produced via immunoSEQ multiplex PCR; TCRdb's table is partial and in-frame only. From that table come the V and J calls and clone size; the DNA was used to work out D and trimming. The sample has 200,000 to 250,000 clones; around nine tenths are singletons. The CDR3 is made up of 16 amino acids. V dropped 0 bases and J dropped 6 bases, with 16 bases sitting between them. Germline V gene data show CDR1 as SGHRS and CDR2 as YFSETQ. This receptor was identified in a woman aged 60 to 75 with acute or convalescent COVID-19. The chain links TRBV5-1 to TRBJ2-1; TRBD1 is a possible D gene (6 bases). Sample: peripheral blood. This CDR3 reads CASSLEGRGGSNEQFF. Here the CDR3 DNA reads TGCGCCAGCAGCTTGGAGGGCAGGGGTGGGTCCAATGAGCAGTTCTTC. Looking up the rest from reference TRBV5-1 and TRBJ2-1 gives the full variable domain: KAGVTQTPRYLIKTRGQQVTLSCSPISGHRSVSWYQQTPGQGLQFLFEYFSETQRNKGNFPGRFSGRQFSNSRSEMNVSTLELGDSALYLCASSLEGRGGSNEQFFGPGTRLTVL.